A selection of T cell receptor beta chains follows, all from one sample in a study of CD8+ T cells in alopecia areata. Using immunoSEQ multiplex PCR, the repertoire was profiled, and TCRdb retains in-frame clones only, with some absent. The table includes about 180,000 clones, 50% to 60% detected once. This material consisted of CD4+ T cells sorted from blood, taken at week 0. These receptors came from a human donor with alopecia areata. Each CDR3 is given with its conserved first and last residue. The D gene is left open where the match is weak. The size field is filled for only some rows; it gives once, few, many or a size class.

size,D,V,J,DNA,CDR3
NA,NA,TRBV25-1,TRBJ1-2,TGTGCCAGCAGTCTCAGCGGGATAGGGGGATCCTATGGCTACACCTTC,CASSLSGIGGSYGYTF
few,TRBD1,TRBV25-1,TRBJ2-2,TGTGCCAGCAAGGGACAGACCAACACCGGGGAGCTGTTTTTT,CASKGQTNTGELFF
NA,NA,TRBV29-1,TRBJ2-6,TGCAGCGTTGGCCTGGGGACTGGGGCCAACGTCCTGACTTTC,CSVGLGTGANVLTF
NA,TRBD1,TRBV30,TRBJ2-7,TGTGCCTGGGGCCCGGACAGGGGTTACGAGCAGTACTTC,CAWGPDRGYEQYF
few,NA,TRBV4-2,TRBJ1-2,TGTGCCAGCAGCCGCGGGACTAACTATGGCTACACCTTC,CASSRGTNYGYTF
NA,NA,TRBV27,TRBJ1-5,TGTGCCAGCAGTTTGATGGATGGTCAGCCCCAGCATTTT,CASSLMDGQPQHF
NA,NA,TRBV30,TRBJ1-1,TGTGCCTGGAGTCGGAAAGGCTTTGAAGCTTTCTTT,CAWSRKGFEAFF
NA,NA,TRBV29-1,TRBJ2-3,TGCAGCGTTGAGGGGGTGGTGGGCACAGATACGCAGTATTTT,CSVEGVVGTDTQYF
once,NA,TRBV7-8,TRBJ2-3,TGTGCCAGCAGCCCGTGGACAGCCACAGATACGCAGTATTTT,CASSPWTATDTQYF
NA,TRBD2,TRBV30,TRBJ2-7,TGTGCCTGGAGTCCACGGGGGGGACACTTATACGAGCAGTACTTC,CAWSPRGGHLYEQYF